This entry lists 9 T cell receptor beta chains sequenced from one sample in a study of blood T cell repertoires in COVID-19. Clones were sequenced by immunoSEQ multiplex PCR, and TCRdb holds only the in-frame ones, with some missing. Seen here are tens of thousands of clones, around 67% observed once, and the top ten hold 3.9%. The sequencing input was peripheral blood. These receptors came from an older man with COVID-19, enrolled during active disease.

The chain couples TRBV28 to TRBJ2-2; D gene uncertain. The CDR3 loop spans 13 amino acids. Germline values: CDR1 MDHEN, CDR2 SYDVKM. V was trimmed by 3 bases and J by 8 bases, leaving 10 bases between them. The CDR3 sequence: CASSLMSPGELFF. The CDR3 region has the DNA TGTGCCAGCAGTTTGATGAGTCCGGGGGAGCTGTTTTTT.

The chain joins TRBV5-1 to TRBJ2-2, with 8 bases aligning to TRBD2. In germline, CDR1 is SGHRS, CDR2 YFSETQ. V gave up 4 bases and J gave up 6 bases; unmatched junction bases: 11. CDR3 length equals 16 residues. The CDR3 here is CASSPVGLGISGELFF. The CDR3 DNA reads as TGCGCCAGCAGCCCGGTGGGACTAGGTATTTCCGGGGAGCTGTTTTTT.

The chain uses TRBV20-1 and TRBJ2-7, with D possibly TRBD1 on 6 matching bases. This CDR3 comprises 15 residues. CDR1 and CDR2 from the germline V gene are DFQATT and SNEGSKA (reference sequence). V was cut by 3 bases and J by 5 bases, with 20 bases left in between. The CDR3 coding sequence is TGCAGTGCTAGTGAGCAGGGGCCCCAAGGCCACGAGCAGTACTTC. Amino acids: CSASEQGPQGHEQYF.

This clone was found once. This sequence joins TRBV3-1 (or the pseudogene TRBV3-2) and TRBJ2-5; the match to TRBD2 covers 7 bases. Per the germline V gene, CDR1 is LGHDT and CDR2 is YNNKEL (reference sequence). The CDR3 sequence is 14 residues long. V dropped 4 bases and J dropped 3; count of bases not matched to a gene: 5. CDR3 sequence (DNA): TGTGCCAGCAGCCCACCGGGACTAAAAGAGACCCAGTACTTC. It translates to CASSPPGLKETQYF.

V is TRBV2 and J is TRBJ2-5; TRBD2 agrees at 12 bases. V shed 7 bases, J shed 8 bases, and the junction held 8 bases outside the gene matches. The CDR3 is 14 amino acids. The V gene's germline CDR1 is SNHLY and CDR2 FYNNEI. CDR3 nucleotide sequence: TGTGCCAGCATGGGGTCTAGCGGGAGGGCCACCCAGTACTTC. Translated, it gives CASMGSSGRATQYF.

This clone has a handful of counts. The rearrangement joins TRBV12-3 or TRBV12-4 to TRBJ2-3; D uncertain. The CDR3 runs to 11 residues. Trimming removed 4 bases at V and 8 bases at J, with 7 bases between. In DNA, the CDR3 is TGTGCCAGCAGTTCAGTGGCTACGCAGTATTTT. This codes for CASSSVATQYF.

V usage is TRBV28 and J usage is TRBJ2-5; a weak D match, TRBD1 (5 bases). This CDR3 has 14 residues. Trimming removed 3 bases at V and 2 bases at J, with 10 bases between. The germline V gene has CDR1 MDHEN and CDR2 SYDVKM. CDR3 DNA: TGTGCCAGCAGTTTGCTTGGGGCGCAAGAGACCCAGTACTTC. This encodes CASSLLGAQETQYF.

The chain carries TRBV7-8 and TRBJ2-5, with TRBD1 matching 9 bases. The CDR3 covers 14 residues. Per germline, CDR1 SGHVS and CDR2 FQNEAQ. V gave up 5 bases and J gave up 3 bases; unmatched junction bases: 4. The DNA of the CDR3 is TGTGCCAGCAGCCCATGGACAGGGGAAGAGACCCAGTACTTC. Translating gives CASSPWTGEETQYF.

The chain joins TRBV18 to TRBJ2-6, with 7 bases lining up with TRBD1. Germline V gene sequence: CDR1 KGHSH, CDR2 LQKENI. The CDR3 covers 17 residues. Germline trimming cut 4 bases from V and 0 bases from J; bases unmatched to any gene: 6. CDR3 amino acids: CASSQGARGSGANVLTF. DNA for the CDR3: TGTGCCAGCTCACAGGGGGCCAGGGGCTCTGGGGCCAACGTCCTGACTTTC.